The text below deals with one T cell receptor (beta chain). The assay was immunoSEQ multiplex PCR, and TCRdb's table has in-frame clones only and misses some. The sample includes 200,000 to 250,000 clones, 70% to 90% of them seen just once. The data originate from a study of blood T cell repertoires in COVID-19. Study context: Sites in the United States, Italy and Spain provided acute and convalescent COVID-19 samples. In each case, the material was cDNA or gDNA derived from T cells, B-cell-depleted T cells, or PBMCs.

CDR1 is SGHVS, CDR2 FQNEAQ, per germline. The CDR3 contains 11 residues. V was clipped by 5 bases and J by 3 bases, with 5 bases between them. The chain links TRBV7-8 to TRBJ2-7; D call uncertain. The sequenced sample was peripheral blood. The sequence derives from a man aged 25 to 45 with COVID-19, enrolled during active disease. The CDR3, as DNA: TGTGCCAGCAGCCTTCTCTACGAGCAGTACTTC. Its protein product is CASSLLYEQYF.